These 16 T cell receptor beta chains share one sample of origin, sequenced in a study of T cells after yellow fever vaccination. TCRdb recomputed calls from the 5' RACE reads with MiXCR, one row per CDR3 protein. The sample consists of about 360,000 distinct CDR3 sequences, around 6.5% of them appearing once. Sequenced here: PBMCs, sampled 5 days after the yellow fever booster vaccination. Source of these receptors: a man aged 30-40 years who received the YFV17D yellow fever vaccine.

The chain links TRBV10-3 to TRBJ2-3; D is unclear. The CDR3 spans 12 residues. With 6 bases removed from V and 2 bases from J, the gap between germline ends came to 6 bases. CDR1 and CDR2 (germline): ENHRY, SYGVKD. The CDR3 nucleotides read TGTGCCATCAGGGGGTTCACAGATACGCAGTATTTT. Residues: CAIRGFTDTQYF.

Ten or more counts support this clonotype. The rearrangement joins TRBV20-1 to TRBJ2-1; D tentatively fits TRBD1 or TRBD2 (6 bases each). V was cut by 6 bases and J by 10 bases, with 10 bases left in between. Germline-derived CDR1 and CDR2 are DFQATT and SNEGSKA (reference sequence). The CDR3 extends over 10 amino acids. CDR3 nucleotide sequence: TGCAGTGCAGGCGGGACAGAGCAGTTCTTC. Translated: CSAGGTEQFF.

A few counts support this clonotype. J is TRBJ1-1 and V is TRBV7-9; no firm D call. CDR3 length: 14 amino acids. The V gene lost 1 base and the J gene lost 5 bases, with 11 bases spanning the gap. Looked up from germline, CDR1 is SEHNR and CDR2 is FQNEAQ (reference sequence). CDR3 amino acids: CASSLVLQKTEAFF. The CDR3 region has the DNA TGTGCCAGCAGCTTAGTTCTACAGAAAACTGAAGCTTTCTTT.

This rearrangement joins TRBV6-5 to TRBJ1-5; D is possibly TRBD1 (5 bases). Trimming cost V 2 bases and J 7 bases, with 15 bases left between them. The length of the CDR3 is 15 residues. Germline values: CDR1 MNHEY, CDR2 SVGAGI. CDR3 amino acids: CASSYGSGGRQPQHF. The DNA for the CDR3 is TGTGCCAGCAGTTACGGGTCCGGGGGTCGGCAGCCCCAGCATTTT.

The chain carries TRBV4-3 and TRBJ1-2; no reliable D call. This CDR3 contains 15 residues. Trimming left V 4 bases short and J 4 bases short, with 16 bases between. CDR1 and CDR2 from the germline V gene are LGHNA and YSLEER. As DNA, the CDR3 is TGCGCCAGCAGCCCTTCGATGATCGAATCCTATGGCTACACCTTC. Protein sequence: CASSPSMIESYGYTF.

The V and J genes are TRBV5-1 and TRBJ2-1; 7 bases align to TRBD2. Germline lookup yields CDR1 SGHRS and CDR2 YFSETQ. CDR3 length: 16 residues. Trimming took 5 bases from V and 2 from J; bases not matched to a gene: 10. The CDR3 sequence: CASSLQSSGTYNEQFF. The CDR3 DNA follows: TGCGCCAGCAGTCTTCAGTCTAGCGGAACCTACAATGAGCAGTTCTTC.

This clonotype was detected only a few times. The V gene is TRBV5-4, the J gene TRBJ2-7; D might be TRBD1 (6 bases). The CDR3 has 15 residues. Germline V lookup: CDR1 SGHNT, CDR2 YYREEE (reference sequence). The V gene lost 0 bases and the J gene lost 5 bases, with 15 bases spanning the gap. DNA for the CDR3: TGTGCCAGCAGCTTGGTAGGGGGTGCCGTGAACGAGCAGTACTTC. Translating gives CASSLVGGAVNEQYF.

This clonotype occurred many times. The V and J genes are TRBV5-5 and TRBJ1-5; D gene uncertain. Germline CDR1 SGHKS, CDR2 YYEKEE (reference sequence). The germline V and J ends were trimmed by 1 base and 1 base, with 18 bases remaining between them. CDR3 length: 18 amino acids. The CDR3 nucleotides are TGTGCCAGCAGCTTGCTTGGAGGGTCTATGATAAGCAATCAGCCCCAGCATTTT. Residues: CASSLLGGSMISNQPQHF.

The chain recombines TRBV15 with TRBJ2-5; the match to TRBD2 covers 8 bases. V trimming: 1 base; J trimming: 5 bases; junction bases outside the gene matches: 3. The CDR3 runs 14 residues. Looked up from germline, CDR1 is LNHNV and CDR2 is YYDKDF (reference sequence). CDR3: CATSRGLAKETQYF. The CDR3 DNA reads as TGTGCCACCAGCAGAGGACTAGCGAAGGAGACCCAGTACTTC.

In this sample, this clonotype turned up a few times. The chain carries TRBV4-3 and TRBJ2-4; TRBD1 agrees at 7 bases. The germline V gene encodes CDR1 LGHNA and CDR2 YSLEER. V gave up 0 bases and J gave up 6 bases; unmatched junction bases: 8. This CDR3 comprises 16 residues. The CDR3 sequence is CASSQDPTGSANIQYF. The CDR3, as DNA: TGCGCCAGCAGCCAAGATCCGACAGGGTCGGCAAACATTCAGTACTTC.

Only one count was recorded for this clonotype. A much larger clone sits a single nucleotide away, making a read error possible. The gene calls are TRBV7-7 and TRBJ2-5, with a weak D call TRBD2 (6 bases). Germline V gene lookup returns CDR1 SSHAT and CDR2 FNYEAQ (reference sequence). The CDR3 sequence is 15 residues long. The CDR3: CTSSPLPGVVETQYF. CDR3 nucleotides: TGTACTAGCAGCCCATTGCCGGGAGTAGTAGAGACCCAGTACTTC.

The rearrangement joins TRBV3-1 to TRBJ1-1; no clear D. Germline CDR1 is LGHDT and CDR2 is YNNKEL (reference sequence). V lost 8 bases and J lost 5, with 21 bases in between. CDR3 length: 15 amino acids. The CDR3 loop is CASREYGDGRTEAFF. CDR3 coding DNA: TGTGCCAGCCGTGAGTATGGGGATGGGAGGACTGAAGCTTTCTTT.

This clonotype was counted between two and nine times. The chain couples TRBV20-1 to TRBJ2-5, with D perhaps given as TRBD1 or TRBD2 (5 bases each). Germline V lookup: CDR1 DFQATT, CDR2 SNEGSKA (reference sequence). The CDR3 totals 14 residues. As DNA, the CDR3 is TGCAGACCATACGCTGGGAGAGGGGAAGAGACCCAGTACTTC. Protein: CRPYAGRGEETQYF.

This clonotype was seen only a few times. This sequence joins TRBV11-2 and TRBJ2-7; 8 nucleotides align to TRBD2. The CDR3 totals 12 residues. Germline loops: CDR1 SGHAT, CDR2 FQNNGV. Trimming took 7 bases from V and 4 from J; bases not matched to a gene: 3. The CDR3, as DNA: TGTGCCAGCAAATTAGCGGGGTACGAGCAGTACTTC. This gives the protein CASKLAGYEQYF.

This clonotype has at least ten counts. The chain employs TRBV28 and TRBJ1-2; D is perhaps TRBD1 (6 bases). The germline V and J ends were trimmed by 5 bases and 3 bases, with 22 bases remaining between them. The germline V gene encodes CDR1 MDHEN and CDR2 SYDVKM. This CDR3 contains 17 residues. The CDR3 loop reads CASSPRGLRIGDYGYTF. The CDR3 coding sequence is TGTGCCAGCAGTCCGAGGGGGTTACGGATTGGGGACTATGGCTACACCTTC.

In this sample, this clonotype turned up a few times. The chain carries TRBV20-1 and TRBJ1-5; 8 bases are a match to TRBD1. Per germline, CDR1 DFQATT and CDR2 SNEGSKA (reference sequence). CDR3 length equals 17 residues. Trimming cost V 6 bases and J 0 bases; bases outside gene matches: 13. The CDR3 DNA sequence: TGCAGTGCACTCGACAGGGGTTCCCCCAATAGCAATCAGCCCCAGCATTTT. Translation gives CSALDRGSPNSNQPQHF.